Shown below are 20 T cell receptor beta chains from a single sample sequenced in a study of blood T cell repertoires in COVID-19. Only in-frame clones appear in the TCRdb table, and some are missing; sequencing was by immunoSEQ multiplex PCR. Of 500,000 to 600,000 clones detected, 85% to 90% appear once; the ten largest clones hold roughly 8%. The sequenced sample consisted of peripheral blood. These receptors came from a woman in her fifties or sixties with COVID-19, enrolled during active disease.

The CDR3 region is CASSQGQGVGSPLHF. CDR3 DNA: TGTGCCAGCAGCCAGGGGCAGGGTGTAGGATCACCCCTCCACTTT. This chain links TRBV3-1 (or the pseudogene TRBV3-2) with TRBJ1-6; TRBD1 is a possible D gene (5 bases). Germline CDR1 reads LGHDT; CDR2 reads YNNKEL (reference sequence). The CDR3 runs 15 residues. Between the trimmed V and J ends, which lost 3 bases and 10 bases, there was a span of 16 bases.

V is TRBV7-2 and J is TRBJ1-1; D is uncertain. The V end lost 8 bases, the J end lost 1 base, and 11 bases lay between the germline ends. Per the germline V gene, CDR1 is SGHTA and CDR2 is FQGNSA. The CDR3 length is 13 residues. The CDR3 DNA is TGTGCCAGCTCCCGGGTCCCGAACACTGAAGCTTTCTTT. Its translation is CASSRVPNTEAFF.

The chain joins TRBV5-6 to TRBJ1-2; D might be TRBD1 (6 bases). V lost 0 bases, J lost 7 bases, and 16 bases lay in between. The CDR3 is 15 amino acids. Germline assignment: CDR1 SGHDT and CDR2 YYEEEE. CDR3 sequence reads: CASSLGQVPAVGYTF. As DNA, the CDR3 is TGTGCCAGCAGCTTGGGACAGGTCCCCGCCGTTGGCTACACCTTC.

The chain employs TRBV30 and TRBJ1-6; possible D gene TRBD1, 5 bases. Per germline, CDR1 GTSNPN and CDR2 SVGIG (reference sequence). Trimming stripped 3 bases from V and 0 bases from J, with 9 bases between. This CDR3 comprises 15 residues. The CDR3 region has the DNA TGTGCCTGGAGCTTTGACAGCTCCTATAATTCACCCCTCCACTTT. It translates to CAWSFDSSYNSPLHF. The variable domain in full, with the rest retrieved from reference TRBV30 and TRBJ1-6, is SQTIHQWPATLVQPVGSPLSLECTVEGTSNPNLYWYRQAAGRGLQLLFYSVGIGQISSEVPQNLSASRPQDRQFILSSKKLLLSDSGFYLCAWSFDSSYNSPLHFGNGTRLTVT.

In its sample, this clone was seen a few times. V and J are TRBV19 and TRBJ1-6, with D unresolved. The CDR3 is 14 amino acids. V lost 5 bases, J lost 9 bases, and 14 bases lay in between. Germline CDR1 LNHDA, CDR2 SQIVND (reference sequence). The CDR3 loop is CASSPGVEGSPLHF. CDR3 DNA: TGTGCCAGTAGTCCCGGGGTTGAGGGTTCACCCCTCCACTTT.

This clone was observed once. The chain employs TRBV10-3 and TRBJ2-7; 10 positions agree with TRBD1. Germline CDR1 and CDR2: ENHRY and SYGVKD. V trimming: 8 bases; J trimming: 3 bases; junction bases outside the gene matches: 1. The CDR3 is 12 amino acids. The CDR3 sequence: CAIGTGDYEQYF. The CDR3 nucleotides read TGTGCCATCGGGACAGGGGACTACGAGCAGTACTTC.

The chain combines TRBV27 with TRBJ2-7; D is unresolved. The CDR3 is 13 residues long. Germline V gene lookup returns CDR1 MNHEY and CDR2 SMNVEV (reference sequence). V was pared by 2 bases and J by 0 bases, with 5 bases between. The CDR3 bases are TGTGCCAGCAGTTTACAGTCCTCCTACGAGCAGTACTTC. Residues: CASSLQSSYEQYF.

The chain recombines TRBV13 with TRBJ2-1; 10 bases agree with TRBD1. The V and J ends lost 2 bases and 8 bases, in that order; junction bases with no gene match: 6. The CDR3 sequence is 15 residues long. Germline V lookup: CDR1 PRHDT, CDR2 FYEKMQ (reference sequence). The CDR3 region is CASSLTGTGVHEQFF. The CDR3 region has the DNA TGTGCCAGCAGCTTAACCGGGACAGGGGTACATGAGCAGTTCTTC.

The rearrangement joins TRBV6-5 to TRBJ1-2, with D possibly matching TRBD1 (6 bases). V was shortened by 4 bases and J by 8 bases, with 11 bases between the two germline ends. Germline lookup yields CDR1 MNHEY and CDR2 SVGAGI. This CDR3 is 12 amino acids long. The CDR3 protein is CASSSDRGGYTF. CDR3 in DNA: TGTGCCAGCAGTTCGGACAGAGGGGGCTACACCTTC.

CDR3 region: CASSLGLQVRVGAFF. Written as DNA, the CDR3 is TGTGCCAGCAGTTTGGGACTCCAGGTGCGAGTAGGAGCTTTCTTT. The rearrangement joins TRBV28 to TRBJ1-1; possibly TRBD1 for D (5 bases). V was trimmed by 3 bases and J by 10 bases, leaving 21 bases between them. The CDR3 is 15 residues long. The germline V gene has CDR1 MDHEN and CDR2 SYDVKM.

This clone was seen once. This sequence joins TRBV7-2 and TRBJ2-7; D call uncertain. V was pared by 5 bases and J by 5 bases, with 16 bases between. Germline lookup yields CDR1 SGHTA and CDR2 FQGNSA. CDR3 length: 14 amino acids. CDR3 amino acids: CASSPGPRIDEQYF. In nucleotides, the CDR3 is TGTGCCAGCAGCCCCGGTCCTAGGATCGACGAGCAGTACTTC.

The V and J genes are TRBV9 and TRBJ1-2; 9 bases align to TRBD1. The V gene end was trimmed by 3 bases and the J gene end by 7 bases; junction bases not matched to a gene: 10. This CDR3 comprises 15 residues. Germline CDR1 reads SGDLS; CDR2 reads YYNGEE. This chain's CDR3 is CASSGGDRDIIGYTF. CDR3 nucleotide sequence: TGTGCCAGCAGCGGAGGGGACAGGGACATCATTGGCTACACCTTC.

The rearrangement joins TRBV11-2 to TRBJ1-2; TRBD1 matches 8 bases. Germline V lookup: CDR1 SGHAT, CDR2 FQNNGV. The CDR3 covers 13 residues. With V trimmed by 5 bases and J by 8 bases, 7 bases remained unmatched. The CDR3 region has the DNA TGTGCCAGCAGCCTCAGGGGGCTCGGGGGCTACACCTTC. Its translation: CASSLRGLGGYTF.

This clone was counted once. The chain uses TRBV5-1 and TRBJ2-7; D might be TRBD1 (6 bases). Germline CDR1 reads SGHRS; CDR2 reads YFSETQ. Trimming stripped 5 bases from V and 0 bases from J, with 15 bases between. The CDR3 runs to 15 residues. The CDR3 protein is CASRSQQGPSYEQYF. DNA for the CDR3: TGCGCCAGCAGGTCCCAGCAGGGGCCCTCCTACGAGCAGTACTTC.

The J gene is TRBJ2-7, the V gene TRBV19, with 7 positions matching TRBD1. From germline, CDR1 is LNHDA and CDR2 SQIVND (reference sequence). Trimming removed 5 bases from V and 7 bases from J; junction bases left unmatched: 5. The CDR3 spans 12 residues. The chain's CDR3 is CASSPNRGEQYF. CDR3 coding DNA: TGTGCCAGTAGTCCCAACAGGGGAGAGCAGTACTTC.

This clone came up once. The V call is TRBV18, the J call TRBJ1-5; 7 bases are shared with TRBD1. With 6 bases clipped from V and 4 bases from J, the junction kept 6 bases outside the gene matches. The CDR3 has 14 amino acids. Germline CDR1 KGHSH, CDR2 LQKENI. The CDR3 bases are TGTGCCAGCTCTTACGGACAGGAAAATCAGCCCCAGCATTTT. It translates to CASSYGQENQPQHF.

This chain uses TRBV28 with TRBJ2-5; maybe TRBD2 (7 bases). Germline loops: CDR1 MDHEN, CDR2 SYDVKM. The CDR3 consists of 16 residues. Trimming cost V 8 bases and J 4 bases, with 23 bases left between them. CDR3 amino acids: CASASWGGGFGETQYF. The CDR3 coding sequence is TGTGCCAGCGCCTCCTGGGGAGGGGGGTTTGGAGAGACCCAGTACTTC.

The chain combines TRBV25-1 with TRBJ1-3; perhaps TRBD1 as D (6 bases). CDR1 and CDR2 from the germline V gene are MGHDK and SYGVNS. This CDR3 region has 15 residues. The germline V and J ends were trimmed by 5 bases and 4 bases, with 15 bases remaining between them. This CDR3 is CASSRMGGPGNTIYF. In DNA form, the CDR3 reads TGTGCCAGCAGTCGAATGGGGGGGCCAGGAAACACCATATATTTT.

V and J are TRBV6-5 and TRBJ2-1; 9 bases line up with TRBD1. The CDR3 has 13 residues. V lost 6 bases, J lost 7 bases, and 4 bases stayed unmatched. The germline V gene encodes CDR1 MNHEY and CDR2 SVGAGI. The CDR3 DNA follows: TGTGCCAGCAGCCAAGACAGGGGGAATGAGCAGTTCTTC. It codes for CASSQDRGNEQFF.

The chain carries TRBV7-3 and TRBJ2-7; D is perhaps TRBD1 (5 bases). The V gene lost 1 base and the J gene lost 1 base, with 20 bases spanning the gap. Germline-derived CDR1 and CDR2 are SGHTA and FQGTGA. This CDR3 comprises 18 residues. The CDR3 here is CASSLNSARPRVSYEQYF. CDR3 sequence (DNA): TGTGCCAGCAGCTTAAATTCCGCCCGCCCCAGGGTGTCCTACGAGCAGTACTTC.